This TCR beta chain was profiled in a study of STAT5B mutations in CD4+ large granular lymphocyte leukemia. Study-level points and caveats: Higher CD4+ than CD8+ T-LGLL clonality might reflect small sample size.

Measured with immunoSEQ multiplex PCR; TCRdb has only the in-frame clones, and not every one. Here the sample spans 30,000 to 40,000 clones, less than 85% being singletons. V lost 4 bases, J lost 7 bases, and 10 bases lay in between. The CDR3 totals 12 residues. Germline V lookup: CDR1 MGHDK, CDR2 SYGVNS. A word on this clone: The antigen is not known.

This clonotype was obtained from a human donor in good health. The rearrangement uses TRBV25-1 and TRBJ1-1, with D possibly matching TRBD1 (5 bases). Sequencing was carried out using CD4+ T cells from blood buffy coats. CDR3 DNA sequence: TGTGCCAGCAGTGCCCGGGGCTATGAAGCTTTCTTT. It yields the protein CASSARGYEAFF.